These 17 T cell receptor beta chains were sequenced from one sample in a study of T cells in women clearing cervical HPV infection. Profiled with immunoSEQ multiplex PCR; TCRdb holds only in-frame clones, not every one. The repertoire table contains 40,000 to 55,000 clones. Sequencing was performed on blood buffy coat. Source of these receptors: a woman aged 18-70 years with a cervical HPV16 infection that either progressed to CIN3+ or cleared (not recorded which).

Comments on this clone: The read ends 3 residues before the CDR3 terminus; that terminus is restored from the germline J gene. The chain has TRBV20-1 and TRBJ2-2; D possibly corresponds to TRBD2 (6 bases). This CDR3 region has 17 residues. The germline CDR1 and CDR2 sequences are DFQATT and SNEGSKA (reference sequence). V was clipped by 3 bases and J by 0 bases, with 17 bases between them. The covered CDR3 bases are TGCAGTGCTAGGAGGGCGGGGAGCCTGACGAACACCGGGGAG. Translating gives CSARRAGSLTNTGE. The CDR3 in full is CSARRAGSLTNTGELFF.

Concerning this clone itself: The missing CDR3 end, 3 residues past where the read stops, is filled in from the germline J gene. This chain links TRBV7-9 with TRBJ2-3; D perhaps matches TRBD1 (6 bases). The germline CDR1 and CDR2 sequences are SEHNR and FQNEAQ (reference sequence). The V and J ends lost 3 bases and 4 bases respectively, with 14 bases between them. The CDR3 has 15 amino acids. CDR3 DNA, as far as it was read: TGTGCCAGCAGCTTCCCCGGGACATTTGCAGATACG. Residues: CASSFPGTFADT. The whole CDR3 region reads CASSFPGTFADTQYF.

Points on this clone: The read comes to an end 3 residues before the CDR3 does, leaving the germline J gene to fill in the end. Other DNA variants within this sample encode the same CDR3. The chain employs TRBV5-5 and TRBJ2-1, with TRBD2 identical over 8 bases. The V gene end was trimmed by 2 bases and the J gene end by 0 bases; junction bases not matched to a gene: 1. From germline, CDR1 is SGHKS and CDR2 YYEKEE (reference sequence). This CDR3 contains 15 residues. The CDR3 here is CASSFGTSSYNEQFF. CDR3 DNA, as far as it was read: TGTGCCAGCAGCTTTGGGACTAGCTCCTACAATGAG.

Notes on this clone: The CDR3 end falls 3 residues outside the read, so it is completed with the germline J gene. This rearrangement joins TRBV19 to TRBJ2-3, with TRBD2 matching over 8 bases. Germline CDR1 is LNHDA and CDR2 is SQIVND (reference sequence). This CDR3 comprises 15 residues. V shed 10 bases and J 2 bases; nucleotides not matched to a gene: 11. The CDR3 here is CATSGLAGLTDTQYF. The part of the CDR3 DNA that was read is TGTGCCACCAGCGGGTTAGCGGGACTCACAGATACG.

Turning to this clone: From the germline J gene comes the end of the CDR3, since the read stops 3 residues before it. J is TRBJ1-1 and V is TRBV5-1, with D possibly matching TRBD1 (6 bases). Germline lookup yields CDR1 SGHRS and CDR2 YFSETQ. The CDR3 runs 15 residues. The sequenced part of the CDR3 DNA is TGCGCCAGCAGCCCTCCCGGCCCCGGGACACGGGAA. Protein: CASSPPGPGTRE. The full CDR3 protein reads CASSPPGPGTREAFF.

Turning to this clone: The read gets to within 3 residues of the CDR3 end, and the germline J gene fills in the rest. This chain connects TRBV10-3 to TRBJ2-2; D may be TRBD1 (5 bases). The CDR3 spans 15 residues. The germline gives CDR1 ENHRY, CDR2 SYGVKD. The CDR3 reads CAISESTSAWTPLFF. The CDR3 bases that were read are TGTGCCATCAGTGAGTCTACAAGTGCATGGACACCG.

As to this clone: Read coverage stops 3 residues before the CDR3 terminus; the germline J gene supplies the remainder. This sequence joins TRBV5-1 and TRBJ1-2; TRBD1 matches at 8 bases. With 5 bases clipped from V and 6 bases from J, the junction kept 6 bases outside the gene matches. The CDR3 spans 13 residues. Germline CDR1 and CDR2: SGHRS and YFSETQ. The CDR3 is CASSRGQGDGYTF. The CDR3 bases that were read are TGCGCCAGCAGTCGCGGACAGGGTGATGGC.

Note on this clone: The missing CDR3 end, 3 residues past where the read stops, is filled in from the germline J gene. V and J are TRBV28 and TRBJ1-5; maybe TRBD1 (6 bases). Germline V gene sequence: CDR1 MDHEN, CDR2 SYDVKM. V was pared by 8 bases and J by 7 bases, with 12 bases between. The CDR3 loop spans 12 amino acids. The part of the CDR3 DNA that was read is TGTGCCAGCCAACAGGGTTCCCAGCCC. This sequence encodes CASQQGSQP. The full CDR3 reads CASQQGSQPQHF.

The DNA read from the CDR3 is TGTGCCAGCAGTTCCGACAGGCTCTACGAG. It encodes CASSSDRLYE. The CDR3 reads in full as CASSSDRLYEQYF. The chain uses TRBV12-3 or TRBV12-4 and TRBJ2-7; possible D gene TRBD1, 6 bases. The CDR3 extends 3 residues past the end of the read, so its final part is completed from the germline J gene. V was shortened by 4 bases and J by 3 bases, with 10 bases between the two germline ends. CDR3 length: 13 residues.

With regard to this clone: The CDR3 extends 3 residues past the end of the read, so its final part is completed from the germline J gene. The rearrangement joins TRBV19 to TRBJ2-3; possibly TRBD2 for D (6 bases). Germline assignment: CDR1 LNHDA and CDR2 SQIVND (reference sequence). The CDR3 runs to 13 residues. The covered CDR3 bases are TGTGCCAGTAGTATTCGGGGAGGTCAGCCG. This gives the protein CASSIRGGQP. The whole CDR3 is CASSIRGGQPQYF.

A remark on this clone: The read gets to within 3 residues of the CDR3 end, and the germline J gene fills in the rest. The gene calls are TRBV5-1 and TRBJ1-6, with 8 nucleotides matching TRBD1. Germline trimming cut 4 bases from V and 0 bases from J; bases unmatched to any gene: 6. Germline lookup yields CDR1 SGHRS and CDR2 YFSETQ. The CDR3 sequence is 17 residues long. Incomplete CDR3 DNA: TGCGCCAGCAGCGTGCAGGGGGCCAGCTCCTATAATTCACCC. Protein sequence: CASSVQGASSYNSP. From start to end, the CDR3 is CASSVQGASSYNSPLHF.

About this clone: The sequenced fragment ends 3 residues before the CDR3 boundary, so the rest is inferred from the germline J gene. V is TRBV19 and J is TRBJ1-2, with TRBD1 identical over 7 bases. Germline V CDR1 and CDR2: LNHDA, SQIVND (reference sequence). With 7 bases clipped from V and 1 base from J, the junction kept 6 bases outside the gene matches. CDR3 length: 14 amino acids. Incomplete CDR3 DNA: TGTGCCAGTACTCCGACAGGGATTAACTATGGC. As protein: CASTPTGINYG. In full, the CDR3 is CASTPTGINYGYTF.

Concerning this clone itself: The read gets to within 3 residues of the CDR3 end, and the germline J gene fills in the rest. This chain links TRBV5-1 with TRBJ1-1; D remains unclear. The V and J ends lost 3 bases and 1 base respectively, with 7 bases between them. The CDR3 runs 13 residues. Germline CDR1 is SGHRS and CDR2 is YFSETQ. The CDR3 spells CASSWATNTEAFF. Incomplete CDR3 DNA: TGCGCCAGCAGCTGGGCAACGAACACTGAA.

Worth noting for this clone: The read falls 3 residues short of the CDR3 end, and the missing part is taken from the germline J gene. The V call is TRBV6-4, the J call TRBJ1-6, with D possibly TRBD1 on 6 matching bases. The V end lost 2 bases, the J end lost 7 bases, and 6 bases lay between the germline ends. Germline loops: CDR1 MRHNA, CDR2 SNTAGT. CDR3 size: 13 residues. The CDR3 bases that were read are TGTGCCAGCAGTGACAGGGGGAATTCACCC. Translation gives CASSDRGNSP. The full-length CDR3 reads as CASSDRGNSPLHF.

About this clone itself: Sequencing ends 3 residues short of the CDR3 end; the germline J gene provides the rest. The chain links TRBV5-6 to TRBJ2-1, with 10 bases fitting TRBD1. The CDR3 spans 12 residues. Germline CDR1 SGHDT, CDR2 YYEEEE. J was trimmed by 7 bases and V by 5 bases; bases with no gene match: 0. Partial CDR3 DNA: TGTGCCAGCAGGGGACAGGGGAATGAG. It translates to CASRGQGNE. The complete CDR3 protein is CASRGQGNEQFF.

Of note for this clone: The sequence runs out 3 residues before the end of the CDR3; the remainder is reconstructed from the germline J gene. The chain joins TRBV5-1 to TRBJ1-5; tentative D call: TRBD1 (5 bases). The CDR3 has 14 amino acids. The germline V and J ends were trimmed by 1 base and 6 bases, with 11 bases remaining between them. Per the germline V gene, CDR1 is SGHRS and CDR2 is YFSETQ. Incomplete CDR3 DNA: TGCGCCAGCAGCTTGTCCCAAAGGGGTCAGCCC. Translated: CASSLSQRGQP. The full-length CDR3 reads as CASSLSQRGQPQHF.

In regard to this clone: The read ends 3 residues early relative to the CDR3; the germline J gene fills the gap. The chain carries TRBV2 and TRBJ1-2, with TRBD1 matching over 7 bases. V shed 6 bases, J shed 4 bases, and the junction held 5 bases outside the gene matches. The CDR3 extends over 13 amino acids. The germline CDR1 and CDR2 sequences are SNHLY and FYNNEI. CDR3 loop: CASRGDSAYGYTF. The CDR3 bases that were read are TGTGCCAGCAGGGGGGACAGCGCCTATGGC.